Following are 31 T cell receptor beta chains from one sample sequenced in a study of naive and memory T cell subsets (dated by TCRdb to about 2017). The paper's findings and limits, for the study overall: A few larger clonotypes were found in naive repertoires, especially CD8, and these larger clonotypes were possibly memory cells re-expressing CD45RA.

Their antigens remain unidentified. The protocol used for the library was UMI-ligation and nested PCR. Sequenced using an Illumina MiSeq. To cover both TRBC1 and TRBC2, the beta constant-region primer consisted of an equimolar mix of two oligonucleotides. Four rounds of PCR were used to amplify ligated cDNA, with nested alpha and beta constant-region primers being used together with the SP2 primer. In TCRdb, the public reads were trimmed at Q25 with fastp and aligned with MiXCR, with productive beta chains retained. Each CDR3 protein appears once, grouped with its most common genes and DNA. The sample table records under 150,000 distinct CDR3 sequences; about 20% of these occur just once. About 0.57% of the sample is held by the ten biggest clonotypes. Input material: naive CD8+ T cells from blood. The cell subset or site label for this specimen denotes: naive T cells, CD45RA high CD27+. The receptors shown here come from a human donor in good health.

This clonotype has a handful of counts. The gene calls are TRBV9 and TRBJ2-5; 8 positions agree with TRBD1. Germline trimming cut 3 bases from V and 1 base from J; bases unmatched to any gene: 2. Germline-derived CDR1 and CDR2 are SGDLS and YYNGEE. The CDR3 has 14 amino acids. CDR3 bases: TGTGCCAGCAGCGCCGGGACAGGCCAAGAGACCCAGTACTTC. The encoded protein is CASSAGTGQETQYF.

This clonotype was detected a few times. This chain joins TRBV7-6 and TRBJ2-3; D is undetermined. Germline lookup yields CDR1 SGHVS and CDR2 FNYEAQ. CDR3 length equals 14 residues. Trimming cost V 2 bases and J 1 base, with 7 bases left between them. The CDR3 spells CASSLFGGTDTQYF. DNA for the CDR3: TGTGCCAGCAGCTTATTCGGAGGCACAGATACGCAGTATTTT.

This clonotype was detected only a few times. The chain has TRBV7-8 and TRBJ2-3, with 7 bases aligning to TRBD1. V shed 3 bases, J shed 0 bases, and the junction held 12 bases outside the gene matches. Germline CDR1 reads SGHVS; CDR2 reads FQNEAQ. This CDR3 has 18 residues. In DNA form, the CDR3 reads TGTGCCAGCAGCTTTTTTTCCCGGGACAGCCTTAGCACAGATACGCAGTATTTT. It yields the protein CASSFFSRDSLSTDTQYF. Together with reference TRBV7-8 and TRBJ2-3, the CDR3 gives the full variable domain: GAGVSQSPRYKVAKRGQDVALRCDPISGHVSLFWYQQALGQGPEFLTYFQNEAQLDKSGLPSDRFFAERPEGSVSTLKIQRTQQEDSAVYLCASSFFSRDSLSTDTQYFGPGTRLTVL.

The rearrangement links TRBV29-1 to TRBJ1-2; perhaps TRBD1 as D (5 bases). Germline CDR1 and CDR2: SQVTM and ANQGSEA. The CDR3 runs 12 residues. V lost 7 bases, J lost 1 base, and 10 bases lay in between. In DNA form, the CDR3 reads TGCAGCGAAGGGGATTATAACTATGGCTACACCTTC. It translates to CSEGDYNYGYTF.

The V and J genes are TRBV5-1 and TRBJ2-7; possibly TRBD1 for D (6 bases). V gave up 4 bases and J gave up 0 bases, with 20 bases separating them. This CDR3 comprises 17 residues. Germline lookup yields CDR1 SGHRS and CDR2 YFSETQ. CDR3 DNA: TGCGCCAGCAGCCCTTATCGGACAGATAGGAGCTCCTACGAGCAGTACTTC. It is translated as CASSPYRTDRSSYEQYF.

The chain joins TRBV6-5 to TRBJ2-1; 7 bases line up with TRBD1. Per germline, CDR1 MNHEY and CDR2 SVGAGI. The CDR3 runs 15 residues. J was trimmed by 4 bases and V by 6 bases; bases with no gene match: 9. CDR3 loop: CASRTIPGQYNEQFF. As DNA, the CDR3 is TGTGCCAGCAGAACCATTCCGGGACAGTACAATGAGCAGTTCTTC.

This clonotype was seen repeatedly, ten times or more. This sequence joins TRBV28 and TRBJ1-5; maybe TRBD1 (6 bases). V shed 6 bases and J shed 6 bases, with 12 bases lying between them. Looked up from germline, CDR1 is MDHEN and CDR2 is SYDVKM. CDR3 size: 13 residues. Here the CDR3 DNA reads TGTGCCAGCAGGACAGGATTAGGTCAGCCCCAGCATTTT. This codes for CASRTGLGQPQHF.

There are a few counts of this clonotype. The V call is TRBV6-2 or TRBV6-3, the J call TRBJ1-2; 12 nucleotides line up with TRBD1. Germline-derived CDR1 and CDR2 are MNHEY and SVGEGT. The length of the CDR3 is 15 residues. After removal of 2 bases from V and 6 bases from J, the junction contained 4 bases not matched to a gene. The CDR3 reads CASSYAGTGGDGYTF. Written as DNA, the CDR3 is TGTGCCAGCAGTTACGCCGGGACAGGGGGCGATGGCTACACCTTC.

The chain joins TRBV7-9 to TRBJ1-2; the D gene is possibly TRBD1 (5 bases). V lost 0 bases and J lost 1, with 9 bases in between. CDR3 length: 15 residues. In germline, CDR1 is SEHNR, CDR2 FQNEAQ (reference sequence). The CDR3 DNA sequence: TGTGCCAGCAGCTTAGCCCCAGGGAATAACTATGGCTACACCTTC. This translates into CASSLAPGNNYGYTF.

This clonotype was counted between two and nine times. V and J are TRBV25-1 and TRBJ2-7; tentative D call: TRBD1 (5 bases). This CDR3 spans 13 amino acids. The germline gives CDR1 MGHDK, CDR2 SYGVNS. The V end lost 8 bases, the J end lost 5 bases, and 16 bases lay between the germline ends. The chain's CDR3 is CASAPGRVHEQYF. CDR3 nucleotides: TGTGCCAGCGCCCCCGGCAGGGTCCACGAGCAGTACTTC.

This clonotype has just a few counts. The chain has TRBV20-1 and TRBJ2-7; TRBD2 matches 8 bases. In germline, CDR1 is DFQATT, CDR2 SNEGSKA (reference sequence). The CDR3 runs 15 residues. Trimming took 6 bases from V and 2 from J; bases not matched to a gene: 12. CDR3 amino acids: CSANDGVAGTYEQYF. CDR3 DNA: TGCAGTGCGAACGATGGAGTAGCGGGGACCTACGAGCAGTACTTC.

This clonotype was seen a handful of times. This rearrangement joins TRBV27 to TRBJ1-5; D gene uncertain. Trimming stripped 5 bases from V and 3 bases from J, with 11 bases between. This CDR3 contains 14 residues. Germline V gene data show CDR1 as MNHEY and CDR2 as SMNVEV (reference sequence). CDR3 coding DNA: TGTGCCAGCAGTACCGGAAGGGACAATCAGCCCCAGCATTTT. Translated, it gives CASSTGRDNQPQHF.

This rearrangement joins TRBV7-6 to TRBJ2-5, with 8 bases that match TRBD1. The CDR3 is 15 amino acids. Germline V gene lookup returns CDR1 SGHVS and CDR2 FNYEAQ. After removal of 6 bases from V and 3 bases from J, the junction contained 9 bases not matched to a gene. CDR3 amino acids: CASSPTGTGEETQYF. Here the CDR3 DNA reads TGTGCCAGCAGTCCTACCGGGACAGGAGAAGAGACCCAGTACTTC.

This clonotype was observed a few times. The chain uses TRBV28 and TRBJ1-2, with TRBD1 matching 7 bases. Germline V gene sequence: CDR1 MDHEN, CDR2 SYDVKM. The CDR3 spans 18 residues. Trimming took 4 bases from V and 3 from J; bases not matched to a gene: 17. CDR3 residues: CASSSARERQGGDYGYTF. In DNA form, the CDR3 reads TGTGCCAGCAGTTCTGCACGGGAAAGACAGGGCGGTGACTATGGCTACACCTTC.

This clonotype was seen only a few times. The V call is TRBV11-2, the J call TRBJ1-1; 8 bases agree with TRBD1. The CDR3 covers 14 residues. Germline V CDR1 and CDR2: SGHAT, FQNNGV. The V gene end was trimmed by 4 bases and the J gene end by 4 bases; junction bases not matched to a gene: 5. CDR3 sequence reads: CASSSGQGRTEAFF. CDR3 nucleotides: TGTGCCAGCAGCTCAGGACAGGGCCGCACTGAAGCTTTCTTT.

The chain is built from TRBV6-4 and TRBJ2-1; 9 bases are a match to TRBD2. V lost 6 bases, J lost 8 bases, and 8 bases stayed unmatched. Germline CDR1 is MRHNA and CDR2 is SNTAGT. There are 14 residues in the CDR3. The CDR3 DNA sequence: TGTGCCAGCAGAATGCGGGAGGGCCTGTATGAGCAGTTCTTC. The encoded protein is CASRMREGLYEQFF.

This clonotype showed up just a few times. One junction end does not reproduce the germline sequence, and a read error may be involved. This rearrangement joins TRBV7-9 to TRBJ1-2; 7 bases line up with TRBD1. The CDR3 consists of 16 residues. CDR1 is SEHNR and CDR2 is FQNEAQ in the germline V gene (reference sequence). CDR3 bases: TGTGCCAGCAGCTTGAATTTGAACAGGGGATTGTATGACTACACCTTC. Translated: CASSLNLNRGLYDYTF.

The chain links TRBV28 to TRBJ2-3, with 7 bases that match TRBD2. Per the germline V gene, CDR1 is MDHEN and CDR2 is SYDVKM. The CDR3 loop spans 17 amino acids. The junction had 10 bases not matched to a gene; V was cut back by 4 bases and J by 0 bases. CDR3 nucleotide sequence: TGTGCCAGCAGTTCTCTAGCGGACGACTATAGCACAGATACGCAGTATTTT. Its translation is CASSSLADDYSTDTQYF.

CDR3 sequence reads: CAISDGTVTYEQYF. CDR3 coding DNA: TGTGCCATCAGTGACGGGACAGTAACCTACGAGCAGTACTTC. The J gene is TRBJ2-7, the V gene TRBV10-3; 7 nucleotides agree with TRBD1. The CDR3 is 14 amino acids. The V gene end was trimmed by 3 bases and the J gene end by 2 bases; junction bases not matched to a gene: 4. Germline CDR1 ENHRY, CDR2 SYGVKD.

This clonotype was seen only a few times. The CDR3 loop reads CASSYLAGVNEQFF. The CDR3 coding sequence is TGTGCCAGCAGTTATCTAGCGGGAGTTAATGAGCAGTTCTTC. This sequence joins TRBV28 and TRBJ2-1; 10 bases match TRBD2. Germline CDR1 MDHEN, CDR2 SYDVKM. J gave up 7 bases and V 4 bases, and 4 bases lay outside the gene matches. The CDR3 spans 14 residues. The variable domain in full, with the rest retrieved from reference TRBV28 and TRBJ2-1, is DVKVTQSSRYLVKRTGEKVFLECVQDMDHENMFWYRQDPGLGLRLIYFSYDVKMKEKGDIPEGYSVSREKKERFSLILESASTNQTSMYLCASSYLAGVNEQFFGPGTRLTVL.

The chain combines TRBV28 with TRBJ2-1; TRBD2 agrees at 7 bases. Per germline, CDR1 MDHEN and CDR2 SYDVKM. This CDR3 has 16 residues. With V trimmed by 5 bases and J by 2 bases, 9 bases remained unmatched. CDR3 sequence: CASSTIAGWAYNEQFF. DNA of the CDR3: TGTGCCAGCAGTACCATAGCGGGTTGGGCCTACAATGAGCAGTTCTTC. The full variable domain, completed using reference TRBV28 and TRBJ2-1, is DVKVTQSSRYLVKRTGEKVFLECVQDMDHENMFWYRQDPGLGLRLIYFSYDVKMKEKGDIPEGYSVSREKKERFSLILESASTNQTSMYLCASSTIAGWAYNEQFFGPGTRLTVL.

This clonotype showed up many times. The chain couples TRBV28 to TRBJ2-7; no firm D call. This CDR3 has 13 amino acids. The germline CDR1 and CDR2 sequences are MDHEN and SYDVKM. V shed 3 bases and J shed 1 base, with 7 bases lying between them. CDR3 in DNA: TGTGCCAGCAGTTTGATAGAGTCCTACGAGCAGTACTTC. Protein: CASSLIESYEQYF.

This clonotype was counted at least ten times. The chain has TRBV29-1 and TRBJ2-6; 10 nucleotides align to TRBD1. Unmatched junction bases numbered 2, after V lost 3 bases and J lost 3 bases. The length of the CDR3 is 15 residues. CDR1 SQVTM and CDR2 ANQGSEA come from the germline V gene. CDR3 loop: CSVDDRGRGANVLTF. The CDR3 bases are TGCAGCGTTGACGACAGGGGGCGTGGGGCCAACGTCCTGACTTTC.

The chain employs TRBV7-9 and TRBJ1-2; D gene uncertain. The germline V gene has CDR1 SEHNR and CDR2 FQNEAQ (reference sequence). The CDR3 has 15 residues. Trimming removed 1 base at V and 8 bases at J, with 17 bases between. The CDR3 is CASSLGSGLQHGYTF. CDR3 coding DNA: TGTGCCAGCAGCTTAGGATCTGGGCTTCAGCACGGCTACACCTTC.

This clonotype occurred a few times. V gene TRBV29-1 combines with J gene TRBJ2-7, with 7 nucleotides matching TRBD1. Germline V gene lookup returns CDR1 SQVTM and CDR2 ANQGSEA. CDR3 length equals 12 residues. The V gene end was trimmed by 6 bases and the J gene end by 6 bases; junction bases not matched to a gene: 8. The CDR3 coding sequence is TGCAGCGTACTACAGGGGATGGGCGAGCAGTACTTC. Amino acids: CSVLQGMGEQYF.

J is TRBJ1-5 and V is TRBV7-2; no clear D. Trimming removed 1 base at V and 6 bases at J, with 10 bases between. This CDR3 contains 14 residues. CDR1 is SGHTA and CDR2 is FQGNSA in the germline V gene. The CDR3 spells CASSLEGPRQPQHF. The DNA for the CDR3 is TGTGCCAGCAGCTTAGAGGGCCCCCGTCAGCCCCAGCATTTT.

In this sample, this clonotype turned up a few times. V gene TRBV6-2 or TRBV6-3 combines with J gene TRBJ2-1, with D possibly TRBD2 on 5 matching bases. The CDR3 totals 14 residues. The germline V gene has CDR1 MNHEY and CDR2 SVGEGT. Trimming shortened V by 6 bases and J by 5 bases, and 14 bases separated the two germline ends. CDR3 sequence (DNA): TGTGCCAGCAGCACGACAATCGGGAACAATGAGCAGTTCTTC. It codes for CASSTTIGNNEQFF.

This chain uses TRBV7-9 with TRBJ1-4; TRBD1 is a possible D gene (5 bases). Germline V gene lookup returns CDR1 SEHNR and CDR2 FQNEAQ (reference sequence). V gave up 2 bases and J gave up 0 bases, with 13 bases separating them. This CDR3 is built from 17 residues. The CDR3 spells CASSLSTGGATNEKLFF. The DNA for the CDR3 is TGTGCCAGCAGCTTAAGTACAGGAGGTGCAACTAATGAAAAACTGTTTTTT.

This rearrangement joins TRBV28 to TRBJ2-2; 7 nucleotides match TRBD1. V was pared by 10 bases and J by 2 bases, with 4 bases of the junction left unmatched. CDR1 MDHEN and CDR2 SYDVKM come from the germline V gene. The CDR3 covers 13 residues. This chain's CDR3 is CAIDRANTGELFF. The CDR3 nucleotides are TGTGCCATAGACAGGGCAAACACCGGGGAGCTGTTTTTT.

CDR3 DNA sequence: TGTGCCAGCAGTCCCCAAGCCCTGTACAATGAGCAGTTCTTC. Translation gives CASSPQALYNEQFF. This chain links TRBV28 with TRBJ2-1; D gene uncertain. The CDR3 consists of 14 residues. Per the germline V gene, CDR1 is MDHEN and CDR2 is SYDVKM. V gave up 5 bases and J gave up 4 bases, with 12 bases separating them.

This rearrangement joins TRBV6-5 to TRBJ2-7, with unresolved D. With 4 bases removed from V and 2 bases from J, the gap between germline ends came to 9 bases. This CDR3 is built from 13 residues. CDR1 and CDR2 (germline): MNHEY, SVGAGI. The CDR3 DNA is TGTGCCAGCAGTTTCGGCGAGACCTACGAGCAGTACTTC. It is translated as CASSFGETYEQYF.